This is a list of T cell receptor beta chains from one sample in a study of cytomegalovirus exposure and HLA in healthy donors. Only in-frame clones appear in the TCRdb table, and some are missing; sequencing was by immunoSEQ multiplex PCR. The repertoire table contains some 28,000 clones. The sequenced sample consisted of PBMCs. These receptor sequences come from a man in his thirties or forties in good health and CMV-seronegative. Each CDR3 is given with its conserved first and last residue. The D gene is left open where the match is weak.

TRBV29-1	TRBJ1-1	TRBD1	TGCAGCGTTGACCCAGGGGGATCCACTGAAGCTTTCTTT	CSVDPGGSTEAFF
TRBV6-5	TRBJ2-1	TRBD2	TGTGCCAGCAGTACTAGCGACTCCGACAATGAGCAGTTCTTC	CASSTSDSDNEQFF
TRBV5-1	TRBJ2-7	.	TGCGCCAGCAGCACAGGGAGAACCTACGAGCAGTACTTC	CASSTGRTYEQYF
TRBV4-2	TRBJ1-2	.	TGTGCCAGCAGCCAAGATCACCTACTCTATGGCTACACCTTC	CASSQDHLLYGYTF
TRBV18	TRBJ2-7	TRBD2	TGTGCCAGCTCGCCAACTAGCGGGGGATCCTACGAGCAGTACTTC	CASSPTSGGSYEQYF
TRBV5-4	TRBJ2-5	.	TGTGCCAGCAGCTTGCCAGGAGAGACCCAGTACTTC	CASSLPGETQYF
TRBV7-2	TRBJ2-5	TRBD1	TGTGCCAGCAGCCAAGACAGGGCCCGGGAGACCCAGTACTTC	CASSQDRARETQYF
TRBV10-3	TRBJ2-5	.	TGTGCCATCAATGCAGGGATTCAGGAAGAGACCCAGTACTTC	CAINAGIQEETQYF
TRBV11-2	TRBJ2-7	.	TGTGCCAGCAGCTTAGCCCCGGGTGGATACGAGCAGTACTTC	CASSLAPGGYEQYF
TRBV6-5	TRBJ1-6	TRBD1	TGTGCCACGACAGGGAGCTCCTATAATTCACCCCTCCACTTT	CATTGSSYNSPLHF